The rows below give T cell receptor beta chains drawn from one sample of a study of T cells in Graves' hyperthyroidism and ophthalmopathy. One entry per CDR3 protein results from TCRdb running MiXCR on the multiplex PCR reads. In the table there are 200,000 to 250,000 distinct CDR3 sequences, about a sixth of which are singletons. The sequencing sample was made of blood. These receptors all stem from a man between 40 and 49 years old with Graves' hyperthyroidism. Both conserved end residues are part of each CDR3. D genes are given only for firm matches. Size values are once, few and many counts, or a class for expanded clones, and some rows have none.

14	NA	TRBV6-2/TRBV6-3	NA	TRBJ2-7	CASRDPARAVEQYF	TGTGCCAGCAGAGACCCGGCCAGGGCGGTCGAGCAGTACTTC
13	many	TRBV29-1	TRBD1	TRBJ1-5	CSVGTGTNQPQHF	TGCAGCGTCGGGACAGGAACTAATCAGCCCCAGCATTTT
15	many	TRBV5-5	TRBD2	TRBJ2-1	CASSLASGGAGEQFF	TGTGCCAGCAGCTTGGCTAGCGGGGGGGCTGGTGAGCAGTTCTTC
14	many	TRBV12-3/TRBV12-4	NA	TRBJ1-1	CASSRGGLNTEAFF	TGTGCCAGCAGCAGGGGAGGCCTGAACACTGAAGCTTTCTTT
16	NA	TRBV4-3	NA	TRBJ1-1	CASSQARRATNTEAFF	TGCGCCAGCAGCCAAGCCCGTCGGGCTACGAACACTGAAGCTTTCTTT
15	many	TRBV5-1	NA	TRBJ2-7	CASSLQGQYSYEQYF	TGCGCCAGCAGCTTGCAGGGCCAATACTCCTACGAGCAGTACTTC
16	many	TRBV7-2	TRBD1	TRBJ1-6	CASSLGWGQGNSPLHF	TGTGCCAGCAGCTTAGGATGGGGACAGGGAAATTCACCCCTCCACTTT
15	many	TRBV5-1	TRBD1	TRBJ2-5	CASSYRQGQQETQYF	TGCGCCAGCAGCTATCGACAGGGGCAGCAAGAGACCCAGTACTTC
16	many	TRBV4-1	NA	TRBJ1-4	CASSQSKGQGDEKLFF	TGCGCCAGCAGCCAAAGCAAGGGGCAAGGGGATGAAAAACTGTTTTTT
16	NA	TRBV18	NA	TRBJ1-4	CASSVRDPATNEKLFF	TGTGCCAGCTCCGTCAGGGACCCCGCAACTAATGAAAAACTGTTTTTT
14	NA	TRBV20-1	TRBD1	TRBJ1-1	CSANAGTGFTEAFF	TGCAGTGCTAATGCCGGGACAGGGTTTACTGAAGCTTTCTTT
18	many	TRBV28	NA	TRBJ2-1	CASSSTRDQGNSMDEQFF	TGTGCCAGCAGTTCCACTAGGGACCAGGGTAATAGTATGGATGAGCAGTTCTTC
14	NA	TRBV5-1	TRBD1	TRBJ1-2	CASSYGTGDYGYTF	TGCGCCAGCAGCTACGGGACAGGGGACTATGGCTACACCTTC
15	many	TRBV7-2	TRBD2	TRBJ2-5	CASSQGGGGTETQYF	TGTGCCAGCAGCCAGGGTGGCGGGGGGACGGAGACCCAGTACTTC
14	many	TRBV6-1	TRBD1	TRBJ2-1	CASGPGTGFGEQFF	TGTGCCAGCGGACCCGGGACAGGGTTCGGTGAGCAGTTCTTC
12	NA	TRBV28	NA	TRBJ1-6	CGGSSYNSPLHF	TGTGGCGGGAGCTCCTATAATTCACCTCTCCACTTT
14	few	TRBV2	NA	TRBJ2-2	CASSQGPNTGELFF	TGTGCCAGCAGCCAGGGACCGAACACCGGGGAGCTGTTTTTT
14	few	TRBV19	TRBD1	TRBJ2-7	CASSTRDRALEQYF	TGTGCCAGTAGTACCCGGGACAGGGCTCTCGAGCAGTACTTC
15	many	TRBV3-1	TRBD1	TRBJ1-1	CASSQALTGGTEAFF	TGTGCCAGCAGCCAAGCCCTAACAGGGGGCACTGAAGCTTTCTTT
16	few	TRBV29-1	NA	TRBJ2-7	CSVEGVGQGSSYEQYF	TGCAGCGTTGAAGGGGTAGGGCAGGGCAGCTCCTACGAGCAGTACTTC
12	many	TRBV10-3	TRBD1	TRBJ2-7	CATGTGDYEQYF	TGTGCCACTGGGACAGGGGACTACGAGCAGTACTTC
16	many	TRBV12-5	NA	TRBJ2-2	CASGWLRGADTGELFF	TGTGCTAGTGGTTGGCTGAGAGGGGCCGACACCGGGGAGCTGTTTTTT
18	NA	TRBV4-3	NA	TRBJ2-3	CASSQSSVAGNLADTQYF	TGCGCCAGCAGCCAATCTTCCGTTGCGGGGAATCTCGCAGATACGCAGTATTTT
15	NA	TRBV11-2	NA	TRBJ2-7	CASRARGASSYEQYF	TGTGCCAGCAGAGCTAGGGGGGCTAGCTCCTACGAGCAGTACTTC
13	NA	TRBV7-9	TRBD1	TRBJ2-1	CASSPRDRLEQFF	TGTGCCAGCAGCCCCCGGGACAGGCTTGAGCAGTTCTTC
14	many	TRBV7-8	NA	TRBJ2-5	CASSPNRAQETQYF	TGTGCCAGCAGCCCCAATAGGGCCCAAGAGACCCAGTACTTC